The rows below give T cell receptor beta chains drawn from one sample of a study of cytotoxic CD8 clonotypes in ibrutinib-treated CLL. Sequencing was performed with immunoSEQ multiplex PCR; in TCRdb, only in-frame clones are kept and a portion is missing. The table has 140,000 to 150,000 clones, about 70% seen once; the top ten hold around 4.9%. The sequenced sample was PBMCs, obtained after 24 months of ibrutinib treatment. The receptor set was obtained from a human donor with chronic lymphocytic leukemia. Each CDR3 is given without its conserved first and last residue.

j_call	v_call	cdr3_aa
TRBJ2-7	TRBV19	ASSAPGGKQY
TRBJ1-2	TRBV2	ASLSRGYT
TRBJ1-6	TRBV19	ASSTGTGGNSPLH
TRBJ2-1	TRBV5-6	ASSPGPLEQF
TRBJ1-1	TRBV29-1	SVEGTGGTEAF
TRBJ1-6	TRBV5-6	ASSLGGRANSPLH
TRBJ2-5	TRBV18	ASSPQHKQETQY
TRBJ1-2	TRBV25-1	ASSPHRGVGYGYT
TRBJ2-7	TRBV14	ASSQWVGAYEQY
TRBJ1-2	TRBV7-3	ASSQQQGNYGYT
TRBJ2-5	TRBV15	ATSRVRTGGLGETQY
TRBJ1-1	TRBV14	ASSHAKGGAF
TRBJ1-5	TRBV27	ASSFLGGPQH
TRBJ1-3	TRBV11-2	ASSLGGNTIY
TRBJ1-6	TRBV18	ASSPQSSYNSPLH
TRBJ1-1	TRBV10-3	AISESGRGDEAF
TRBJ1-6	TRBV18	ASSPRSGGSNSPLH
TRBJ2-7	TRBV30	AWARVLRGEQY
TRBJ2-3	TRBV9	ASSVDRGRLREADTQY
TRBJ1-4	TRBV5-6	ASSPLSDRGNEKLF
TRBJ1-2	TRBV6-4	ATRDSASYGYT
TRBJ1-4	TRBV19	ASSRTFEKLF
TRBJ1-5	TRBV28	ASSPGPINQPQH
TRBJ2-3	TRBV18	ASYRTGSTDTQY
TRBJ2-1	TRBV7-7	ASSPGGPLGEQF
TRBJ2-5	TRBV19	ASIGGETQY
TRBJ2-5	TRBV7-2	ASSLVGSGSVLETQY
TRBJ2-5	TRBV7-2	ASSLATAGETQY
TRBJ2-7	TRBV28	ASSASGSLYEQY
TRBJ2-2	TRBV28	AIPAGQGATGELF
TRBJ2-2	TRBV29-1	SVVEGAAGTGELF
TRBJ2-7	TRBV2	ASPGDRVAGGTYEQY
TRBJ1-4	TRBV9	ASSVGGMGAEKLF
TRBJ2-2	TRBV7-9	ASTWGLAVLLGGELF
TRBJ2-1	TRBV10-3	ATEGNSNEQF
TRBJ2-7	TRBV19	ASRRDPRGYEQY
TRBJ1-4	TRBV28	ASRTGANEKLF
TRBJ2-3	TRBV6-5	ASSSGGGWVPDTQY
TRBJ1-4	TRBV7-6	APRGGRGAPSTNEKLF
TRBJ1-2	TRBV5-1	ASSLATGYGYT
TRBJ2-5	TRBV9	ASSVAPRGGQETQY
TRBJ1-1	TRBV5-1	ASSLEVVNTEAF
TRBJ1-2	TRBV4-3	ASSHHRDGYT
TRBJ2-3	TRBV6-5	ASSPRATDTQY
TRBJ1-6	TRBV2	ASSEWSPGQNSPLH
TRBJ1-5	TRBV5-5	ASSSDGQFGQPQH
TRBJ2-5	TRBV6-6	ASSNPGVETQY
TRBJ1-1	TRBV5-4	ASSLAGADTEAF
TRBJ2-5	TRBV19	ASSEGRVFQETQY
TRBJ1-1	TRBV4-3	ASSQVGGVGAF
TRBJ2-3	TRBV15	ATSRVGDGTQY
TRBJ2-5	TRBV27	ASSLQGGETQY
TRBJ1-2	TRBV28	ASSSGTVNYGYT
TRBJ1-1	TRBV4-3	ASSQVYMGAEAF
TRBJ1-4	TRBV19	ASSILGATNEKLF
TRBJ2-4	TRBV7-9	ASSLMGSLKNIQY
TRBJ2-5	TRBV5-4	ASSLARRDQETQY
TRBJ2-7	TRBV11-3	ASSPAAPGPYEQY
TRBJ1-1	TRBV5-1	ASSLGAGNTEAF
TRBJ2-3	TRBV27	ASSLFVWPPDTQY